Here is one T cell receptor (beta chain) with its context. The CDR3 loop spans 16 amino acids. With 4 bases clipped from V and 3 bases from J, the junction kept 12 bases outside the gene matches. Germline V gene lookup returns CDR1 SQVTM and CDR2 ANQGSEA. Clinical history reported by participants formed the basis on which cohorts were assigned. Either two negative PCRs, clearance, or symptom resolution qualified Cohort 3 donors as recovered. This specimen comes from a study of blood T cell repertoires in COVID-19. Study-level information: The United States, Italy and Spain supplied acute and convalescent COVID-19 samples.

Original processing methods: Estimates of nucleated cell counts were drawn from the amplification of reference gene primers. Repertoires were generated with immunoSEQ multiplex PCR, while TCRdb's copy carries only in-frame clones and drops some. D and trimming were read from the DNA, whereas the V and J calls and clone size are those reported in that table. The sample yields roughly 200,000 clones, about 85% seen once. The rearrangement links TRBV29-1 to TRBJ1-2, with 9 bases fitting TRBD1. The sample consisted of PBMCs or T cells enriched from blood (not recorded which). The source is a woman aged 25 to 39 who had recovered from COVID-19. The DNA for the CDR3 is TGCAGCGTTGTCGTCTCGCTCACAGGGGGCTACTATGGCTACACCTTC. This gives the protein CSVVVSLTGGYYGYTF.